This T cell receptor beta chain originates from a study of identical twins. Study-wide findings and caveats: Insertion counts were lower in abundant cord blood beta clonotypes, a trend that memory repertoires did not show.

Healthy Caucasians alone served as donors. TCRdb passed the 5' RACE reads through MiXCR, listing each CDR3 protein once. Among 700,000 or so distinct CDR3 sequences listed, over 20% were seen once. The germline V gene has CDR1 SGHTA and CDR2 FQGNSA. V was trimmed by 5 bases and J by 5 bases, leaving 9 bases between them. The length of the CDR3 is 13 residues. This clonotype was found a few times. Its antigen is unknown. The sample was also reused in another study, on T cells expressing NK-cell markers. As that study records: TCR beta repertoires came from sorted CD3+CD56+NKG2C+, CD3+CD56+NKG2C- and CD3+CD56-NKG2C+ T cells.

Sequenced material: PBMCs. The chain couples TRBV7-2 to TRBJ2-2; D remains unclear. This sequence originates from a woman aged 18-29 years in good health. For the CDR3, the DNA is TGTGCCAGCAGCCCTCACAAAACCGGGGAGCTGTTTTTT. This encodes CASSPHKTGELFF.